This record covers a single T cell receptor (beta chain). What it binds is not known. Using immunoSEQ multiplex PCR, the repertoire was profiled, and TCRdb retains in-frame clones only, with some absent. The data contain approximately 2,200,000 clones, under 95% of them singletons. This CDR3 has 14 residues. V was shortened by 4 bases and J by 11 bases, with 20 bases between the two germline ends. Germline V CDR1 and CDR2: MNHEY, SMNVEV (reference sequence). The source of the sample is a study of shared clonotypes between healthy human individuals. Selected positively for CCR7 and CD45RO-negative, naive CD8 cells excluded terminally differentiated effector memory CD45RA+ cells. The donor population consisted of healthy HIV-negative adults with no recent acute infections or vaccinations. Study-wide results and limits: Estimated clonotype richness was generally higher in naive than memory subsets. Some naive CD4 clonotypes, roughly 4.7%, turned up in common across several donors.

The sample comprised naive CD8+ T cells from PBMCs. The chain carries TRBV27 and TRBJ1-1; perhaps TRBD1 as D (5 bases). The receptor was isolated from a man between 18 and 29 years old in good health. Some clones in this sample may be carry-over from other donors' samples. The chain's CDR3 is CASSSLGGNWGAFF. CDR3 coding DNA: TGTGCCAGCAGTTCCCTCGGGGGGAACTGGGGGGCTTTCTTT.